This TCR beta chain derives from a study of cytomegalovirus exposure and HLA in healthy donors. The overall study: From around 180 million T cells, an earlier analysis saw approximately 110 million unique TCR beta sequences. Study-wide results and caveats: The HLA-A and HLA-B alleles of most subjects were reportedly predicted accurately from TCR beta sequences. An analysis that was carried out later associated 15,000 to 20,000 TCR beta sequences with HLA alleles at 0.05 false discovery rate.

It was with 60 Vbeta and 13 Jbeta primers that the PCR ran. The repertoire was sequenced with immunoSEQ multiplex PCR; TCRdb's copy has only in-frame clones and lacks some. The data hold about 120,000 clones, with approximately 70% observed a single time. Healthy bone marrow donors made up the donors. CDR1 and CDR2 (germline): SGDLS, YYNGEE. V shed 3 bases and J 0 bases; nucleotides not matched to a gene: 5. This CDR3 comprises 15 residues. As to this clone: Antigen: not known.

Sequenced: PBMCs. The source of this sequence is a man aged 30 to 39 in good health and CMV-seropositive. The chain has TRBV9 and TRBJ1-1, with 7 bases identical to TRBD1. The CDR3 reads CASSATTGMNTEAFF. The CDR3 bases are TGTGCCAGCAGCGCAACGACAGGGATGAACACTGAAGCTTTCTTT.